This T cell receptor beta chain was documented in a study of T-cell memory formation after mild COVID-19 (dated by TCRdb to the early 2020s). Describing the broader study: TCR sequence clusters from the two donors were largely donor specific. In a couple of donors, T-cell clones that expanded and contracted after mild COVID-19 were followed by sequencing TCRalpha and TCRbeta repertoires longitudinally. Two young, previously healthy adult volunteers made up the cohort, one male and one female.

PBMCs were isolated by Ficoll-Paque density gradient centrifugation. Study-wide findings and limitations: Balanced CD4/CD8 phenotypes were observed for clones contracting from day 15 to 85, whereas a bias towards CD4+ was observed for a second wave of clones expanding from day 15 to 37. SARS-CoV-2 specificity was not confirmed for the second-wave clones peaking on day 37. Contracting CD4+ clones appeared mostly in the CM and EM memory subsets, whereas CD8+ clones were enriched in EMRA. Only a couple of mild cases were covered in the study, and larger cohorts including severe cases with pre-infection samples were considered necessary. Some responding clones were detected in pre-infection memory, which suggested that pre-existing cross-reactive memory T cells had joined the SARS-CoV-2 response.

This clonotype was recorded a few times. Its binding antigen is unknown. No qualities accompany the bases; no much larger clone lies one base away. From cysteine to phenylalanine, the CDR3 is 13 amino acids long. CDR3 DNA is the only sequence kept; it has 39 bases, read in frame from the first base. The junction carries 9 bases between V and J, which are trimmed by 2 bases and 2 bases respectively. Taken from the germline V gene (reference sequence), the CDR1 and CDR2 loops are GTSNPN and SVGIG. Sequencing relied on an Illumina NovaSeq 6000. Using 5'RACE with constant-segment primers, TCRalpha and TCRbeta cDNA libraries were constructed, with sample barcodes and unique molecular identifiers added in the process. Trizol reagent was used to extract RNA from every sample. Amplification of the libraries took two PCR steps, and the second step added a second sample barcode plus Illumina TruSeq adapters. Libraries were sequenced on an Illumina NovaSeq with 2 x 150 bp paired-end reads. The study's processing was this. With migec v1.2.7, reads were demultiplexed and then collapsed into UMI-guided consensus sequences. With mixcr v2.1.11, UMI consensuses were aligned to TRA and TRB V and J templates and assembled into clonotypes. Clonotypes were classified as expanded or contracted when called significant by both edgeR and NoisET, with noise models trained on biological replicates. edgeR calls used a false discovery rate-adjusted p below 0.01 and a log2 fold-change threshold of 1. PCA with hierarchical clustering of max-normalized trajectories of the 1000 most abundant clonotypes was used as exploratory dynamics analysis. Each responding clone was given a CD4 or CD8 phenotype based on the CD4+ and CD8+ repertoires, which had been sequenced separately. Using fastp trimming at Q25 and MiXCR clonotype assembly, TCRdb reanalyzed the public sequencing data and kept in-frame beta chains. Each CDR3 protein gets just one entry, which takes the most common genes and DNA from the rows behind it. These V and J calls originate from TCRdb's pipeline instead of the authors' own analysis. The sample yields 560,000 or so distinct CDR3 sequences; approximately 15% were counted once. Together, the top ten hold roughly 7.7% of the sample.

This sequence uses TRBV30 and TRBJ1-1, with an unclear D gene assignment. Sequencing input: PBMCs or a T cell subset sorted from them (not recorded which). The receptor was derived from an adult woman who had mild COVID-19 (a few samples of this study predate the infection). The sample titles of this study are shuffled in the database, so cell type and time point are left out; the donor was told from shared clones. In nucleotide form, the sequence is TGTGCCTGGAGTAGGGCGGCCAACACTGAAGCTTTCTTT. This encodes CAWSRAANTEAFF.